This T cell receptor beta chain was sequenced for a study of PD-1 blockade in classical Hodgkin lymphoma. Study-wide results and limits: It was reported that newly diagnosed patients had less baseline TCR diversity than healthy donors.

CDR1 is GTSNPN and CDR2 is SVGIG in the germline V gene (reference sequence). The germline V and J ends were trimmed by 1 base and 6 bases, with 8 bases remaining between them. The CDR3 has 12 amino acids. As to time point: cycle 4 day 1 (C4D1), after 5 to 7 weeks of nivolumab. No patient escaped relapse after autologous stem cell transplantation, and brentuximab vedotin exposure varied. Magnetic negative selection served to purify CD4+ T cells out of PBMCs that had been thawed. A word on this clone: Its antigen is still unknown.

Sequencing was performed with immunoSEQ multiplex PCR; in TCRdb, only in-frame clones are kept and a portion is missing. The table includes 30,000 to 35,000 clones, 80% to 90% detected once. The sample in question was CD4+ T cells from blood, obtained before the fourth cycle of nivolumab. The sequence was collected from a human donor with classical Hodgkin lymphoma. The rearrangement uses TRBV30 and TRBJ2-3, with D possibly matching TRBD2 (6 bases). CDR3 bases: TGTGCCTGGAGTGGAAGCGGGGATACGCAGTATTTT. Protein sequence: CAWSGSGDTQYF. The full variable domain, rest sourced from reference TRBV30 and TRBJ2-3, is SQTIHQWPATLVQPVGSPLSLECTVEGTSNPNLYWYRQAAGRGLQLLFYSVGIGQISSEVPQNLSASRPQDRQFILSSKKLLLSDSGFYLCAWSGSGDTQYFGPGTRLTVL.